This is a list of T cell receptor beta chains from one sample in a study of blood T cell repertoires in COVID-19. Sequenced by immunoSEQ multiplex PCR; TCRdb stores in-frame clones only, minus some. Altogether 45,000 to 65,000 clones are present, 89% being singletons, with the ten largest covering approximately 4.9%. What was sequenced was peripheral blood. Source of these receptors: a man in his sixties with active COVID-19. Each CDR3 is given without its conserved first and last residue. The D gene is left open where the match is weak. Size tells how often a clone was seen (once, few, many) or the class of an expanded clone, and some rows leave it out.

cdr3_length clone_size j_call d_call v_call cdr3_aa
13 NA TRBJ1-2 TRBD1 TRBV18 ASSPGQGTNYGYT
14 NA TRBJ2-7 TRBD2 TRBV6-2/TRBV6-3 ASSPLPGRGSYEQY
15 NA TRBJ2-3 TRBD1 TRBV7-9 ASSQGQGTVHTDTQY
14 NA TRBJ2-5 TRBD2 TRBV12-5 ASGGRGLAPTETQY
12 NA TRBJ2-7 TRBD2 TRBV15 ATSRSSGSSEQY
13 NA TRBJ2-5 TRBD1 TRBV6-6 ASSYSQGASETQY
11 NA TRBJ2-5 TRBD2 TRBV7-3 ASSSPSGETQY
15 NA TRBJ1-1 NA TRBV4-3 ASSQDLGGLVNTEAF
15 NA TRBJ2-7 TRBD1 TRBV4-3 ASSQALRQGAVNEQY
9 NA TRBJ2-7 NA TRBV20-1 SARTPYEQY
13 once TRBJ2-1 TRBD2 TRBV30 AWSPTSGSSDEQF
11 NA TRBJ2-5 NA TRBV29-1 SVGGLAGETQY
12 NA TRBJ2-1 NA TRBV5-1 ASSYRDSYNEQF
14 NA TRBJ2-7 TRBD1 TRBV19 ASSTLVGGSSYEQY
13 once TRBJ2-2 TRBD2 TRBV7-9 ATYLAGASTGELF
10 once TRBJ1-1 NA TRBV4-2 ASSQDPVPAF
13 NA TRBJ1-2 NA TRBV5-1 ASSLGTSINYGYT
12 NA TRBJ2-1 NA TRBV7-3 ASSTTGGFNEQF
16 NA TRBJ2-1 TRBD2 TRBV4-3 ASSQYSPGLAGNNEQF
13 NA TRBJ1-1 NA TRBV4-3 ASSLAGAGVTEAF
13 once TRBJ2-1 NA TRBV7-2 ASSPTGRAYNEQF
13 NA TRBJ1-4 NA TRBV7-9 ASSPRGAANEKLF
12 NA TRBJ2-1 TRBD2 TRBV29-1 SVMPGGQYNEQF
12 once TRBJ2-1 TRBD2 TRBV27 ASAPSGTYNEQF
12 NA TRBJ2-1 NA TRBV5-1 ASSRTAGSNEQF
13 NA TRBJ2-1 TRBD2 TRBV7-9 ASSFAGGPNNEQF
15 NA TRBJ2-7 TRBD2 TRBV27 ASTEGLASKTTYEQY
14 once TRBJ2-7 NA TRBV5-6 ASSLVGWGRSYEQY
13 few TRBJ1-5 NA TRBV15 ATSRDSEAPQPQH
16 once TRBJ2-2 TRBD1 TRBV5-1 ASSKYPQGAGGTGELF
12 NA TRBJ1-1 TRBD1 TRBV4-3 ASSRRQGLTEAF
19 NA TRBJ2-1 TRBD2 TRBV15 ATSRVYFIGDYPDSYNEQF
14 NA TRBJ2-2 TRBD1 TRBV6-2/TRBV6-3 ASSRGTGPRTGELF
15 NA TRBJ2-1 NA TRBV24-1 ATSGVKLAEPVHEQF
11 NA TRBJ2-2 NA TRBV11-1 ASSFRQTGELF
13 NA TRBJ2-7 TRBD2 TRBV13 ASSPRLAGGDEQY
12 once TRBJ2-7 TRBD1 TRBV9 ASSAGTVMSEQY
10 NA TRBJ2-1 NA TRBV7-2 ASSLERPTGL
10 few TRBJ1-1 NA TRBV27 ASGSIGTEAF
15 NA TRBJ2-6 NA TRBV3-1/TRBV3-2 ASSQVRGGSGANVLT
12 NA TRBJ2-5 TRBD2 TRBV4-3 ASSQTGLEETQY
14 NA TRBJ1-6 TRBD1 TRBV7-9 ASSLGQGVGNSPLH
14 NA TRBJ2-7 TRBD2 TRBV6-2/TRBV6-3 ASSRAGAVTSYEQY
11 NA TRBJ2-5 NA TRBV5-6 ASSQWAQETQY
14 NA TRBJ1-2 NA TRBV10-3 ATLSSSGTSDFDYT
17 NA TRBJ1-3 NA TRBV7-2 ASSLRLSSGVISGNTIY
13 NA TRBJ1-1 TRBD1 TRBV24-1 ATSDTTGVGTEAF
13 NA TRBJ2-2 TRBD1 TRBV3-1/TRBV3-2 ASSQRGQASGELF
16 NA TRBJ2-1 TRBD2 TRBV7-2 ASSLGTSGRASYNEQF
17 NA TRBJ2-1 NA TRBV28 ASSLRGQGSRSSYNEQF
13 NA TRBJ2-1 TRBD1 TRBV9 ASSPRGQFYNEQF
11 few TRBJ1-2 NA TRBV7-2 ASSLLTAYGYT
8 few TRBJ1-4 NA TRBV2 ASSDGELF